This TCR beta chain was obtained from a study of blood T cell repertoires in COVID-19. Participants spanned ages about 18 to 100 years and resided in about 24 US areas. Regarding this clone: The same CDR3 arises from other DNA sequences in this sample as well.

The CDR3 is 14 amino acids. Deletions cut 3 bases from V and 1 base from J, with 7 bases between. The V gene's germline CDR1 is ENHRY and CDR2 SYGVKD. Sequencing used immunoSEQ multiplex PCR; TCRdb keeps in-frame clones, though not all of them. Among 200,000 to 250,000 clones listed, approximately 90% were seen once. The sample consisted of PBMCs or T cells enriched from blood (not recorded which). This sequence was found in a man aged 45-65 years who had been exposed to COVID-19. The chain links TRBV10-3 to TRBJ1-5, with D hard to call. In DNA form, the CDR3 reads TGTGCCATCAGTGACCGGGGAAGCAATCAGCCCCAGCATTTT. Its translation is CAISDRGSNQPQHF.